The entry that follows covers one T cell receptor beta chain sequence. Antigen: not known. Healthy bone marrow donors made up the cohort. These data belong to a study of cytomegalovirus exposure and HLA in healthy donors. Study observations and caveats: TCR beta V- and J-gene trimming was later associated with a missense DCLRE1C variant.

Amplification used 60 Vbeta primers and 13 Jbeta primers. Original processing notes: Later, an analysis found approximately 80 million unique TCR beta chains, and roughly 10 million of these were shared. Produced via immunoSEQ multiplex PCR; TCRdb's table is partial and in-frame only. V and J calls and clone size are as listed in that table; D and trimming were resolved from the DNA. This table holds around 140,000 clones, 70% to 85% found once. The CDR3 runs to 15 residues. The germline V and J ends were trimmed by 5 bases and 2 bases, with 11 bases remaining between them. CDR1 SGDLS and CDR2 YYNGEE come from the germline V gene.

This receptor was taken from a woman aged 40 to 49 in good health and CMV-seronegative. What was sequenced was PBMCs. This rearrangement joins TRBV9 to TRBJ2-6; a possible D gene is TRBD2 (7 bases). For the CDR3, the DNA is TGTGCCAGCAGTGGGGGGGGCGCTGGGGCCAACGTCCTGACTTTC. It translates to CASSGGGAGANVLTF.